The rows below give T cell receptor beta chains drawn from one sample of a study of blood T cell repertoires in COVID-19. The repertoire was sequenced with immunoSEQ multiplex PCR; TCRdb's copy has only in-frame clones and lacks some. The table lists some 200,000 clones, around 83% of them singletons. The sequenced sample was peripheral blood. The origin of the receptors is a human donor in a cohort sampled during active COVID-19. The CDR3 runs from the conserved cysteine through the conserved F or W. A D gene is named only where the DNA matches it firmly.

CDR3 length	V gene	J gene	D gene	CDR3 protein	CDR3 DNA
13	TRBV5-5	TRBJ1-6	-	CASSLADTSPLHF	TGTGCCAGCAGCTTGGCGGACACCTCACCCCTCCACTTT
14	TRBV7-9	TRBJ2-5	TRBD1	CASSARTGRGPQYF	TGTGCCAGCAGCGCCCGGACAGGGAGAGGACCCCAGTACTTC
15	TRBV6-4	TRBJ1-1	TRBD1	CASRDSGTANTEAFF	TGTGCCAGCAGAGACTCCGGGACAGCTAACACTGAAGCTTTCTTT
17	TRBV28	TRBJ2-3	TRBD2	CASSLEASGKATDTQYF	TGTGCCAGCAGTTTAGAGGCTAGCGGGAAAGCGACAGATACGCAGTATTTT
15	TRBV19	TRBJ1-2	-	CASSTRTFSDLVKTF	TGTGCCAGTAGTACCAGGACTTTTTCGGATTTGGTTAAGACCTTC
16	TRBV19	TRBJ2-7	TRBD2	CASSIGLAGDGYEQYF	TGTGCCAGTAGTATCGGACTAGCGGGAGATGGCTACGAGCAGTACTTC
13	TRBV2	TRBJ2-7	TRBD1	CASSRQGAYEQYF	TGTGCCAGCTCCCGACAGGGGGCCTACGAGCAGTACTTC
16	TRBV24-1	TRBJ2-7	-	CATSEKTGTSGDEQYF	TGTGCCACCAGTGAAAAGACCGGGACATCTGGGGACGAGCAGTACTTC
14	TRBV6-6	TRBJ1-1	-	CASSPNRAATEAFF	TGTGCCAGCAGCCCCAACAGGGCGGCCACTGAAGCTTTCTTT
14	TRBV5-1	TRBJ2-4	-	CASSLGQAKNIQYF	TGCGCCAGCAGCTTGGGTCAGGCGAAAAACATTCAGTACTTC
15	TRBV9	TRBJ2-3	-	CASSVSGSSTDTQYF	TGTGCCAGCAGCGTTTCGGGATCCAGCACAGATACGCAGTATTTT
15	TRBV6-5	TRBJ2-7	TRBD2	CASSYAIAGSYEQYF	TGTGCCAGCAGTTACGCGATAGCGGGGAGTTACGAGCAGTACTTC
16	TRBV9	TRBJ2-5	TRBD2	CASSTRLAGSKETQYF	TGTGCCAGCAGCACCCGACTAGCGGGGAGTAAAGAGACCCAGTACTTC
17	TRBV28	TRBJ1-2	TRBD1	CASSSSGTGFPNYGYTF	TGTGCCAGCAGCTCGTCCGGGACAGGGTTTCCTAACTATGGCTACACCTTC
14	TRBV2	TRBJ2-5	TRBD1	CASSEDRGWETQYF	TGTGCCAGCAGTGAGGACAGGGGGTGGGAGACCCAGTACTTC
12	TRBV25-1	TRBJ1-2	-	CASSYLNYGYTF	TGTGCCAGCAGTTATTTGAACTATGGCTACACCTTC